This entry lists 25 T cell receptor beta chains sequenced from one sample in a study of T cells after yellow fever vaccination. TCRdb reprocessed the 5' RACE reads with MiXCR, giving one entry per CDR3 protein. The table includes a few hundred thousand distinct CDR3 sequences, 8.5% to 9% detected once. Source: PBMCs, taken on the day of the first yellow fever vaccination. Every receptor here comes from a man between 18 and 35 years old who received the YFV17D yellow fever vaccine.

V is TRBV5-1 and J is TRBJ2-3; D might be TRBD1 (5 bases). Germline lookup yields CDR1 SGHRS and CDR2 YFSETQ. The CDR3 has 15 residues. V was trimmed by 0 bases and J by 0 bases, leaving 8 bases between them. The chain's CDR3 is CASSLEGRSTDTQYF. The CDR3 DNA sequence: TGCGCCAGCAGCTTGGAGGGGCGTAGCACAGATACGCAGTATTTT.

This chain links TRBV5-1 with TRBJ2-7, with D hard to call. The CDR3 loop spans 11 amino acids. CDR1 SGHRS and CDR2 YFSETQ come from the germline V gene. V was shortened by 1 base and J by 5 bases, with 4 bases between the two germline ends. CDR3 sequence: CASSLFNEQYF. The CDR3 DNA reads TGCGCCAGCAGCTTGTTTAACGAGCAGTACTTC.

This clonotype appeared a few times. The chain uses TRBV20-1 and TRBJ2-7, with TRBD1 identical over 7 bases. V was pared by 5 bases and J by 2 bases, with 6 bases of the junction left unmatched. This CDR3 comprises 13 residues. Germline assignment: CDR1 DFQATT and CDR2 SNEGSKA (reference sequence). Here the CDR3 DNA reads TGCAGTGCTTGGACAGGACAAACCTACGAGCAGTACGTC. This encodes CSAWTGQTYEQYV.

This clonotype occurred a few times. The chain couples TRBV11-2 to TRBJ1-1; D gene unclear. V dropped 4 bases and J dropped 4 bases, with 16 bases sitting between them. CDR1 and CDR2 from the germline V gene are SGHAT and FQNNGV. CDR3 length: 15 residues. The CDR3 sequence is CASSSSYDRSTEAFF. In nucleotides, the CDR3 is TGTGCCAGCAGCTCATCCTACGATCGAAGCACTGAAGCTTTCTTT. Based on the CDR3 plus reference TRBV11-2 and TRBJ1-1, the full variable domain is EAGVAQSPRYKIIEKRQSVAFWCNPISGHATLYWYQQILGQGPKLLIQFQNNGVVDDSQLPKDRFSAERLKGVDSTLKIQPAKLEDSAVYLCASSSSYDRSTEAFFGQGTRLTVV.

This clonotype was seen only a few times. The chain links TRBV5-7 to TRBJ2-1, with 7 nucleotides matching TRBD1. TRBV5-7 is flagged as an ORF with uncertain function. This CDR3 spans 14 amino acids. J was trimmed by 5 bases and V by 9 bases; bases with no gene match: 11. The CDR3 nucleotides are TGTGCCATGAGCCCCCCGGGACAGCACAATGAGCAGTTCTTC. Its protein is CAMSPPGQHNEQFF.

This clonotype was counted between two and nine times. The chain combines TRBV6-1 with TRBJ2-7; D remains ambiguous. V lost 0 bases and J lost 7, with 10 bases in between. CDR3 length equals 13 residues. The germline CDR1 and CDR2 sequences are MNHNS and SASEGT. CDR3 DNA: TGTGCCAGCAGTGAAGCGGTTCGATCTGAGCAGTACGTC. It codes for CASSEAVRSEQYV.

With regard to this clonotype: This CDR3 is missing its conserved last phenylalanine or tryptophan, likely due to a read error. J is TRBJ2-5 and V is TRBV28; D remains unclear. The germline V gene has CDR1 MDHEN and CDR2 SYDVKM. Deletions cut 3 bases from V and 5 bases from J, with 13 bases between. This CDR3 has 14 amino acids. The DNA of the CDR3 is TGTGCCAGCAGTTTTTCTTGGGCTCCGGAGACCCAGTACCTC. As protein: CASSFSWAPETQYL.

The CDR3 DNA reads as TGTGCCAGCAGTGTCTATAGTGTCCCCGGGGAGCTGTTTTTT. Its protein product is CASSVYSVPGELFF. The chain recombines TRBV12-3 or TRBV12-4 with TRBJ2-2; D is undetermined. This CDR3 has 14 amino acids. Between the trimmed V and J ends, which lost 5 bases and 6 bases, there was a span of 13 bases.

This sequence joins TRBV4-3 and TRBJ1-4; D is uncertain. The CDR3 spans 15 residues. The V and J ends lost 1 base and 5 bases respectively, with 11 bases between them. Germline V gene lookup returns CDR1 LGHNA and CDR2 YSLEER. The CDR3 protein is CASSQGHSGNEKLFF. In DNA form, the CDR3 reads TGCGCCAGCAGCCAAGGGCACAGCGGCAATGAAAAACTGTTTTTT.

DNA of the CDR3: TGTGCCAGCAGAGCAGTCGTCAATGAAAAACTGTTTTTT. Translated: CASRAVVNEKLFF. The V gene is TRBV12-3 or TRBV12-4, the J gene TRBJ1-4; D remains ambiguous. The CDR3 runs 13 residues. Trimming left V 6 bases short and J 5 bases short, with 10 bases between.

This clonotype was seen only a few times. This chain connects TRBV15 to TRBJ1-1; D unresolved. V lost 3 bases, J lost 5 bases, and 16 bases lay in between. Per germline, CDR1 LNHNV and CDR2 YYDKDF (reference sequence). This CDR3 comprises 15 residues. CDR3 protein: CATSSTPFSGTEAFF. CDR3 DNA: TGTGCCACCAGCAGCACTCCTTTTTCGGGGACTGAAGCTTTCTTT.

The genes are TRBV20-1 and TRBJ2-1; D ambiguous. V was pared by 0 bases and J by 6 bases, with 21 bases between. CDR1 DFQATT and CDR2 SNEGSKA come from the germline V gene (reference sequence). The CDR3 runs 17 residues. CDR3 nucleotide sequence: TGCAGTGCTAGAGATCGAGAACCTCCCAGCGTCTCCAATGAGCAGTTCTTC. Its protein product is CSARDREPPSVSNEQFF.

The gene calls are TRBV5-6 and TRBJ2-7; D is unclear. CDR1 is SGHDT and CDR2 is YYEEEE in the germline V gene. The CDR3 is 14 residues long. The ends were cut back, 4 bases at V and 1 base at J, with 12 bases in the middle. The CDR3 region has the DNA TGTGCCAGCAGCGGAATGGGGTCTTCCTACGAGCAGTACGTC. Its protein is CASSGMGSSYEQYV.

This clonotype was seen a handful of times. This rearrangement joins TRBV11-2 to TRBJ1-6; 8 bases map to TRBD1. The CDR3 contains 15 residues. Germline V gene data show CDR1 as SGHAT and CDR2 as FQNNGV. V gave up 5 bases and J gave up 10 bases; unmatched junction bases: 10. The CDR3 sequence: CASSESDRGKSPLHF. Here the CDR3 DNA reads TGTGCCAGCAGCGAAAGCGACAGGGGAAAATCACCCCTCCACTTT.

This chain joins TRBV10-3 and TRBJ2-7; D might be TRBD1 (6 bases). CDR3 length: 13 residues. The V gene's germline CDR1 is ENHRY and CDR2 SYGVKD. V lost 10 bases and J lost 1, with 14 bases in between. Here the CDR3 reads CATHGQGSYEQYF. CDR3 sequence (DNA): TGTGCCACCCATGGGCAGGGGTCCTACGAGCAGTACTTC.

This clonotype was detected only a few times. The chain recombines TRBV24-1 with TRBJ2-2, with D maybe TRBD1 (6 bases). The CDR3 has 14 amino acids. Germline values: CDR1 KGHDR, CDR2 SFDVKD. Deletions cut 4 bases from V and 4 bases from J, with 9 bases between. CDR3 bases: TGTGCCACCAGTGACACAGGGAGCACCGGGGAGCTGTTTTTT. Encoded protein: CATSDTGSTGELFF.

This clonotype was counted many times. Written as DNA, the CDR3 is TGTGCCAGCAGCCAAGGTGCGGCGAATCAGCCCCAGCATTTT. It encodes CASSQGAANQPQHF. The genes are TRBV3-1 and TRBJ1-5; no firm D call. CDR3 length: 14 residues. Germline V lookup: CDR1 LGHDT, CDR2 YNNKEL (reference sequence). With 1 base removed from V and 4 bases from J, the gap between germline ends came to 8 bases. Supplemented by reference TRBV3-1 and TRBJ1-5, the full variable domain reads DTAVSQTPKYLVTQMGNDKSIKCEQNLGHDTMYWYKQDSKKFLKIMFSYNNKELIINETVPNRFSPKSPDKAHLNLHINSLELGDSAVYFCASSQGAANQPQHFGDGTRLSIL.

DNA for the CDR3: TGTGCCAGCACCGCGTTGGGAAACTATGGCTACACCTTC. Translation gives CASTALGNYGYTF. V is TRBV6-6 and J is TRBJ1-2; D not certain. This CDR3 spans 13 amino acids. The V end lost 7 bases, the J end lost 2 bases, and 11 bases lay between the germline ends. The germline V gene has CDR1 MNHNY and CDR2 SVGAGI (reference sequence).

This clonotype was seen more than once but under ten times. The CDR3 DNA follows: TGTGCCAGCAGTTACTCGACCCTAAATACAGGGGGGGAGACCCAGTACTTC. Protein: CASSYSTLNTGGETQYF. The genes are TRBV6-5 and TRBJ2-5; 8 bases agree with TRBD1. Germline V gene lookup returns CDR1 MNHEY and CDR2 SVGAGI. CDR3 size: 17 residues. V shed 0 bases and J 5 bases; nucleotides not matched to a gene: 11.

This clonotype was counted only a few times. The V gene is TRBV5-4, the J gene TRBJ2-2, with 10 bases fitting TRBD1. Trimming cost V 3 bases and J 4 bases; bases outside gene matches: 3. This CDR3 has 15 residues. CDR1 SGHNT and CDR2 YYREEE come from the germline V gene (reference sequence). The DNA for the CDR3 is TGTGCCAGCAGCTCTCGGGACAGGGGCACCGGGGAGCTGTTTTTT. Encoded protein: CASSSRDRGTGELFF.

The rearrangement uses TRBV10-3 and TRBJ1-6, with no clear D. The length of the CDR3 is 17 residues. Germline CDR1 reads ENHRY; CDR2 reads SYGVKD. The ends were cut back, 0 bases at V and 9 bases at J, with 18 bases in the middle. This CDR3 reads CAISESWTPGRSSPLHF. CDR3 coding DNA: TGTGCCATCAGTGAGTCGTGGACGCCCGGCAGGAGTTCACCCCTCCACTTT.

This clonotype has a handful of counts. The rearrangement links TRBV4-2 to TRBJ1-2, with D uncertain. Trimming removed 0 bases from V and 4 bases from J, with 9 bases in between. This CDR3 is 14 amino acids long. In germline, CDR1 is LGHNA, CDR2 YNFKEQ. This CDR3 reads CASSQDEYSYGYTF. The CDR3 DNA sequence: TGTGCCAGCAGCCAAGATGAGTATTCCTATGGCTACACCTTC.

This clonotype was detected ten times or more. Here the CDR3 reads CAGGGGDPSSYNEQFF. CDR3 in DNA: TGTGCCGGGGGAGGAGGAGACCCTAGCTCCTACAATGAGCAGTTCTTC. The rearrangement uses TRBV28 and TRBJ2-1; D may be TRBD2 (6 bases). The CDR3 totals 16 residues. The V and J ends lost 11 bases and 0 bases respectively, with 20 bases between them. CDR1 and CDR2 from the germline V gene are MDHEN and SYDVKM.

This clonotype was seen many times. J is TRBJ2-1 and V is TRBV27; 9 bases map to TRBD1. Unmatched junction bases numbered 4, after V lost 8 bases and J lost 2 bases. Germline V lookup: CDR1 MNHEY, CDR2 SMNVEV (reference sequence). This CDR3 contains 14 residues. CDR3 sequence: CASGRDRAYNEQFF. The CDR3 DNA reads as TGTGCCAGCGGCCGGGACAGGGCCTACAATGAGCAGTTCTTC.

The chain has TRBV20-1 and TRBJ2-1, with a tentative D call TRBD1 (6 bases). V lost 1 base, J lost 9 bases, and 19 bases lay in between. Germline CDR1 and CDR2: DFQATT and SNEGSKA (reference sequence). The CDR3 sequence is 15 residues long. The CDR3 DNA reads as TGCAGTGCTAGAGTTCGAAACAGGGAAATGGCTGAGCAGTTCTTC. Amino acid sequence: CSARVRNREMAEQFF.